These 11 T cell receptor beta chains share one sample of origin, sequenced in a study of shared clonotypes between healthy human individuals (dated by TCRdb to 2018 to 2020). The library was prepared using the immunoSEQ multiplex PCR assay. Here the immuneACCESS table is served through TCRdb, limited to in-frame sequences with V and J called. Missing clones are a known gap in these copies; in checked studies unresolved V genes cover under half, and the rest lacks a known reason. In this sample the table shows some 2,400,000 clones, around 95% of which occur a single time. The ten largest make up approximately 0.13% of the sample. Input material: naive CD4+ T cells sorted from blood. What the cell subset or site label conveys for this sample: CD45RA+ positively selected. These receptors were collected from a young man in good health.

This clone appeared once. The chain carries TRBV7-9 and TRBJ2-3, with TRBD1 as a possible D gene (5 bases). Germline V gene sequence: CDR1 SEHNR, CDR2 FQNEAQ (reference sequence). V gave up 7 bases and J gave up 2 bases, with 16 bases separating them. This CDR3 has 15 amino acids. CDR3 region: CASILGAVYTDTQYF. CDR3 bases: TGTGCCAGCATCCTTGGGGCGGTATACACAGATACGCAGTATTTT.

This chain links TRBV2 with TRBJ2-3, with D uncertain. Trimming cost V 2 bases and J 7 bases, with 7 bases left between them. The V gene's germline CDR1 is SNHLY and CDR2 FYNNEI. This CDR3 contains 12 residues. CDR3 in amino acids: CASSEQDNTQYF. CDR3 nucleotide sequence: TGTGCCAGCAGTGAACAGGATAATACGCAGTATTTT. The full variable domain, rest sourced from reference TRBV2 and TRBJ2-3, is EPEVTQTPSHQVTQMGQEVILRCVPISNHLYFYWYRQILGQKVEFLVSFYNNEISEKSEIFDDQFSVERPDGSNFTLKIRSTKLEDSAMYFCASSEQDNTQYFGPGTRLTVL.

This clone has only one observation. The V gene is TRBV7-3, the J gene TRBJ2-3, with 14 nucleotides matching TRBD2. CDR1 and CDR2 (germline): SGHTA, FQGTGA. The CDR3 sequence is 17 residues long. Trimming removed 3 bases from V and 2 bases from J; junction bases left unmatched: 4. The CDR3 DNA reads TGTGCCAGCAGCTTGAGGGGACTAGCGGGGGACACAGATACGCAGTATTTT. Translating gives CASSLRGLAGDTDTQYF.

This clone was counted between two and nine times. The genes are TRBV29-1 and TRBJ1-1; D not certain. Trimming stripped 4 bases from V and 5 bases from J, with 20 bases between. The CDR3 runs 15 residues. The germline gives CDR1 SQVTM, CDR2 ANQGSEA. The chain's CDR3 is CSVGYLGRVGTEAFF. For the CDR3, the DNA is TGCAGCGTTGGATATCTGGGGAGGGTCGGAACTGAAGCTTTCTTT.

Of note for this clone: Distinct nucleotide sequences in the sample also encode this CDR3. The chain links TRBV9 to TRBJ1-2; no clear D. Germline CDR1 is SGDLS and CDR2 is YYNGEE. The CDR3 extends over 12 amino acids. V was shortened by 3 bases and J by 2 bases, with 5 bases between the two germline ends. The chain's CDR3 is CASSAQNYGYTF. The CDR3 coding sequence is TGTGCCAGCAGCGCACAGAACTATGGCTACACCTTC.

The chain links TRBV2 to TRBJ1-3; no firm D call. V gave up 8 bases and J gave up 0 bases, with 11 bases separating them. This CDR3 is built from 14 residues. Germline CDR1 reads SNHLY; CDR2 reads FYNNEI. CDR3: CASGPPGSGNTIYF. CDR3 in DNA: TGTGCCAGCGGCCCCCCCGGCTCTGGAAACACCATATATTTT.

This chain joins TRBV30 and TRBJ1-1; possibly TRBD1 for D (5 bases). V was shortened by 5 bases and J by 6 bases, with 16 bases between the two germline ends. This CDR3 comprises 13 residues. Germline V gives CDR1 GTSNPN, CDR2 SVGIG (reference sequence). CDR3 coding DNA: TGTGCCTGGGCTGGGACGGGGATCTCTGAAGCTTTCTTT. Its translation: CAWAGTGISEAFF. Supplemented by reference TRBV30 and TRBJ1-1, the full variable domain reads SQTIHQWPATLVQPVGSPLSLECTVEGTSNPNLYWYRQAAGRGLQLLFYSVGIGQISSEVPQNLSASRPQDRQFILSSKKLLLSDSGFYLCAWAGTGISEAFFGQGTRLTVV.

Comment on this clone: Given the absence of the conserved phenylalanine or tryptophan at the CDR3 end, a read error is likely. The DNA is omitted, as the CDR3 cannot be located on it reliably, and the CDR3 follows TCRdb's listing. This chain links TRBV28 with TRBJ1-2. From its first to its last residue, the CDR3 has 13 amino acids. Germline V CDR1 and CDR2: MDHEN, SYDVKM. CDR3 protein: CASSPPSGSTLRV.

The V and J genes are TRBV30 and TRBJ2-3; no clear D gene. Germline V lookup: CDR1 GTSNPN, CDR2 SVGIG (reference sequence). This CDR3 is built from 13 residues. Trimming cost V 2 bases and J 1 base, with 7 bases left between them. Written as DNA, the CDR3 is TGTGCCTGGAGTAAGGCCCGCACAGATACGCAGTATTTT. Protein product: CAWSKARTDTQYF.

Turning to this clone: At the DNA level, this CDR3 is encoded by other sequences in the same sample as well. The chain combines TRBV7-2 with TRBJ1-3, with D uncertain. The germline V and J ends were trimmed by 2 bases and 0 bases, with 5 bases remaining between them. Looked up from germline, CDR1 is SGHTA and CDR2 is FQGNSA. The CDR3 runs 14 residues. CDR3 sequence (DNA): TGTGCCAGCAGCTTATCCGGCTCTGGAAACACCATATATTTT. Residues: CASSLSGSGNTIYF.

This rearrangement joins TRBV28 to TRBJ1-5; D is unresolved. The CDR3 totals 12 residues. Looked up from germline, CDR1 is MDHEN and CDR2 is SYDVKM. V lost 4 bases to trimming and J lost 4 bases, with 5 bases between them. This chain's CDR3 is CASSSYNQPQHF. In nucleotides, the CDR3 is TGTGCCAGCAGTTCATATAATCAGCCCCAGCATTTT.